Presented here are 29 T cell receptor beta chains from one specimen sequenced in a study of blood T cells in healthy people across ages. It was with a sample-barcoded 5' primer and a J-beta primer mix that a second PCR of about 7 to 12 cycles was run. From the 5' RACE reads, TCRdb called clonotypes with MiXCR, one entry per CDR3 protein. The table has almost 550,000 distinct CDR3 sequences, 24% seen once; the top ten hold 7.5% to 9%. The same specimen was also included in a second study, on T cells of mothers and their children.

Sequences were obtained from blood. These receptors were collected from a boy between 10 and 17 years old in good health.

This clonotype was seen a handful of times. The chain combines TRBV7-2 with TRBJ2-5; D is unclear. The DNA matches TRBJ2-7 better at its end, which makes the J call doubtful. Per the germline V gene, CDR1 is SGHTA and CDR2 is FQGNSA. The CDR3 sequence is 13 residues long. Here the CDR3 DNA reads TGTGCCAGCAGAGCAGTTGGTCGGTACGAGCAGTACTTC. Translation: CASRAVGRYEQYF.

The table lists this clonotype with a count of one. This chain uses TRBV7-9 with TRBJ1-3; D unresolved. V lost 5 bases to trimming and J lost 2 bases, with 10 bases between them. Germline CDR1 reads SEHNR; CDR2 reads FQNEAQ (reference sequence). The length of the CDR3 is 14 residues. The CDR3 loop is CASSLFIAGNTIYF. The CDR3 nucleotides are TGTGCCAGCAGCCTCTTCATCGCTGGAAACACCATATATTTT.

This clonotype was seen only a few times. V is TRBV6-1 and J is TRBJ2-7; TRBD1 matches at 8 bases. Germline CDR1 and CDR2: MNHNS and SASEGT. V trimming: 4 bases; J trimming: 4 bases; junction bases outside the gene matches: 12. The CDR3 spans 16 residues. For the CDR3, the DNA is TGTGCCAGCAGTGCTGGACAGGGAACGAGATTTTACGAGCAGTACTTC. This encodes CASSAGQGTRFYEQYF.

The CDR3 region is CASSPQRVELFF. As DNA, the CDR3 is TGTGCCAGCAGTCCCCAGCGGGTGGAGCTGTTTTTT. The chain links TRBV12-3 or TRBV12-4 to TRBJ2-2; the D gene is possibly TRBD2 (6 bases). CDR3 length: 12 residues. The V gene lost 5 bases and the J gene lost 10 bases, with 11 bases spanning the gap.

The rearrangement uses TRBV6-6 and TRBJ1-1; D unresolved. Trimming cost V 1 base and J 0 bases, with 9 bases left between them. Germline values: CDR1 MNHNY, CDR2 SVGAGI (reference sequence). CDR3 size: 15 residues. The CDR3 DNA sequence: TGTGCCAGCAGTTACTATGAGGGCCTGAACACTGAAGCTTTCTTT. This translates into CASSYYEGLNTEAFF.

The gene calls are TRBV10-3 and TRBJ2-5; TRBD2 aligns across 14 bases. The J call may be in error: the DNA end matches TRBJ2-7 better. This CDR3 region has 16 residues. Germline assignment: CDR1 ENHRY and CDR2 SYGVKD. CDR3: CAISDPTSGRAYEQYF. CDR3 nucleotides: TGTGCCATCAGTGACCCGACTAGCGGGAGGGCCTACGAGCAGTACTTC.

The rearrangement joins TRBV7-2 to TRBJ1-2; 10 bases match TRBD1. V trimming: 4 bases; J trimming: 0 bases; junction bases outside the gene matches: 2. This CDR3 has 15 residues. Germline values: CDR1 SGHTA, CDR2 FQGNSA. The CDR3 nucleotides are TGTGCCAGCAGCTCAGGACAGGGGGCTAACTATGGCTACACCTTC. The encoded protein is CASSSGQGANYGYTF.

In this sample, this clonotype turned up a few times. The gene calls are TRBV30 and TRBJ1-4, with D unresolved. Germline CDR1 GTSNPN, CDR2 SVGIG (reference sequence). This CDR3 spans 15 amino acids. Trimming removed 5 bases at V and 5 bases at J, with 18 bases between. In DNA, the CDR3 is TGTGCCTGGGGAGGGCCGGATAGCCGAAATGAAAAACTGTTTTTT. It specifies CAWGGPDSRNEKLFF. The variable domain in full, with the rest retrieved from reference TRBV30 and TRBJ1-4, is SQTIHQWPATLVQPVGSPLSLECTVEGTSNPNLYWYRQAAGRGLQLLFYSVGIGQISSEVPQNLSASRPQDRQFILSSKKLLLSDSGFYLCAWGGPDSRNEKLFFGSGTQLSVL.

This clonotype has a handful of counts. V is TRBV7-2 and J is TRBJ1-5; D is perhaps TRBD1 (6 bases). CDR1 and CDR2 (germline): SGHTA, FQGNSA. The CDR3 covers 14 residues. The V end was cut by 2 bases, the J end by 2 bases, with 7 bases between. The CDR3 nucleotides are TGTGCCAGCAGCTTATACAGGGGCAATCAGCCCCAGCATTTT. It specifies CASSLYRGNQPQHF.

The V gene is TRBV5-1, the J gene TRBJ2-7; TRBD1 agrees at 9 bases. J lost 2 bases, V lost 2 bases, and 5 bases had no gene match. The CDR3 has 15 amino acids. Germline CDR1 and CDR2: SGHRS and YFSETQ. The CDR3 loop is CASSLQRQGAYEQYF. Written as DNA, the CDR3 is TGCGCCAGCAGCTTACAAAGACAGGGGGCCTACGAGCAGTACTTC.

This chain joins TRBV28 and TRBJ1-2; TRBD1 might be the D (6 bases). The V end lost 5 bases, the J end lost 7 bases, and 14 bases lay between the germline ends. The length of the CDR3 is 13 residues. Germline CDR1 is MDHEN and CDR2 is SYDVKM. CDR3 protein: CASSATGTTGYTF. In DNA form, the CDR3 reads TGTGCCAGCAGTGCGACCGGGACAACTGGCTACACCTTC.

In this sample, this clonotype turned up a few times. The chain combines TRBV28 with TRBJ2-1, with 7 bases identical to TRBD2. TRBJ2-5 matches the DNA end more closely, so the J call is doubtful. The CDR3 contains 13 residues. Germline assignment: CDR1 MDHEN and CDR2 SYDVKM. The CDR3: CASSQGLVETQYF. CDR3 nucleotides: TGTGCCAGCAGTCAAGGACTAGTAGAGACCCAGTACTTC.

In its sample, this clonotype was seen many times. This chain uses TRBV7-2 with TRBJ2-1; D is unclear. The CDR3 is 12 residues long. The V gene's germline CDR1 is SGHTA and CDR2 FQGNSA. V shed 4 bases and J shed 7 bases, with 8 bases lying between them. Here the CDR3 reads CASSSLSNEQFF. The CDR3 DNA is TGTGCCAGCAGCTCTTTGTCAAATGAGCAGTTCTTC.

This clonotype showed up many times. V gene TRBV20-1 combines with J gene TRBJ2-7, with 10 nucleotides matching TRBD1. The trim removed 6 bases at V and 4 bases at J, leaving 9 bases unmatched. The CDR3 is made up of 14 amino acids. Per the germline V gene, CDR1 is DFQATT and CDR2 is SNEGSKA (reference sequence). The CDR3 DNA is TGCAGTGCCACTGGACAGGGGGGAAGGTACGAGCAGTACTTC. Protein sequence: CSATGQGGRYEQYF.

The table lists this clonotype with a few counts. The chain combines TRBV28 with TRBJ1-5, with D possibly being TRBD1 (5 bases). V gave up 1 base and J gave up 6 bases, with 10 bases separating them. This CDR3 region has 14 residues. Germline assignment: CDR1 MDHEN and CDR2 SYDVKM. The CDR3 spells CASSLFRERQPQHF. The CDR3 region has the DNA TGTGCCAGCAGTTTATTCAGGGAGCGTCAGCCCCAGCATTTT.

The V gene is TRBV14, the J gene TRBJ2-7, with D possibly TRBD1 on 6 matching bases. The CDR3 has 14 amino acids. Trimming removed 8 bases at V and 3 bases at J, with 17 bases between. CDR1 and CDR2 (germline): SGHDN, FVKESK. CDR3 amino acids: CASALELGGYEQYF. In DNA, the CDR3 is TGTGCCAGCGCCCTGGAACTAGGGGGCTACGAGCAGTACTTC.

This clonotype was counted a single time. The J gene is TRBJ2-2, the V gene TRBV5-5; 10 positions match TRBD2. V shed 0 bases, J shed 0 bases, and the junction held 5 bases outside the gene matches. Germline CDR1 SGHKS, CDR2 YYEKEE (reference sequence). The CDR3 length is 18 residues. CDR3 sequence (DNA): TGTGCCAGCAGCTTGGCTGCTAGCGGGAGCCCGAACACCGGGGAGCTGTTTTTT. This translates into CASSLAASGSPNTGELFF.

This chain uses TRBV5-1 with TRBJ1-1, with D perhaps matching TRBD1 (5 bases). This CDR3 comprises 14 residues. The germline CDR1 and CDR2 sequences are SGHRS and YFSETQ. With 1 base removed from V and 7 bases from J, the gap between germline ends came to 14 bases. The CDR3 protein is CASSLLAGEGEAFF. CDR3 nucleotides: TGCGCCAGCAGCTTGTTAGCGGGGGAGGGTGAAGCTTTCTTT.

Only a few counts were recorded for this clonotype. The gene calls are TRBV20-1 and TRBJ1-1, with D perhaps matching TRBD1 (6 bases). With 2 bases removed from V and 1 base from J, the gap between germline ends came to 11 bases. CDR3 length: 14 amino acids. CDR1 DFQATT and CDR2 SNEGSKA come from the germline V gene (reference sequence). CDR3 region: CSARKGGRNTEAFF. CDR3 DNA: TGCAGTGCTAGAAAGGGGGGGCGGAACACTGAAGCTTTCTTT.

The chain uses TRBV20-1 and TRBJ2-1; D might be TRBD1 or TRBD2, each matching 6 bases. The length of the CDR3 is 16 residues. CDR1 is DFQATT, CDR2 SNEGSKA, per germline (reference sequence). V lost 6 bases, J lost 0 bases, and 18 bases lay in between. The CDR3 region has the DNA TGCAGTGCACCGGGGGCTGGCATAAGCTCCTACAATGAGCAGTTCTTC. The encoded protein is CSAPGAGISSYNEQFF.

The rearrangement links TRBV19 to TRBJ1-6; no definite D call. Germline values: CDR1 LNHDA, CDR2 SQIVND (reference sequence). V lost 6 bases to trimming and J lost 7 bases, with 10 bases between them. CDR3 length equals 13 residues. In nucleotides, the CDR3 is TGTGCCAGTAGGTCTGGGTTGAATTCACCCCTCCACTTT. This codes for CASRSGLNSPLHF. Combining the CDR3 with reference TRBV19 and TRBJ1-6 gives the whole variable domain DGGITQSPKYLFRKEGQNVTLSCEQNLNHDAMYWYRQDPGQGLRLIYYSQIVNDFQKGDIAEGYSVSREKKESFPLTVTSAQKNPTAFYLCASRSGLNSPLHFGNGTRLTVT.

The chain has TRBV6-2 or TRBV6-3 and TRBJ2-1; 11 bases are a match to TRBD2. The germline V gene encodes CDR1 MNHEY and CDR2 SVGEGT. The V gene end was trimmed by 6 bases and the J gene end by 4 bases; junction bases not matched to a gene: 8. The CDR3 is made up of 16 amino acids. CDR3 sequence (DNA): TGTGCCAGCAGCTTAAGACTAGCGGGGTTTTACAATGAGCAGTTCTTC. Translation: CASSLRLAGFYNEQFF.

Only a few counts were recorded for this clonotype. The gene calls are TRBV6-6 and TRBJ1-2; TRBD1 aligns across 9 bases. The CDR3 has 14 amino acids. Trimming at V came to 5 bases and at J to 8 bases, leaving 9 bases not matched to a gene. Germline assignment: CDR1 MNHNY and CDR2 SVGAGI (reference sequence). The CDR3 loop is CASSNARQGEGYTF. CDR3 bases: TGTGCCAGCAGTAACGCCCGACAGGGGGAGGGCTACACCTTC.

V gene TRBV20-1 combines with J gene TRBJ2-5, with 8 bases matching TRBD2. With the DNA end fitting TRBJ2-7 better, the J assignment may be wrong. CDR1 is DFQATT, CDR2 SNEGSKA, per germline (reference sequence). CDR3 length: 15 residues. The CDR3 DNA is TGCAGTGCTAGTGAATCCGGGACTAGTAGGTACGAGCAGTACTTC. Encoded protein: CSASESGTSRYEQYF.

This clonotype was seen a handful of times. This chain uses TRBV5-1 with TRBJ1-4; a weak D match, TRBD1 (6 bases). Germline CDR1 and CDR2: SGHRS and YFSETQ. This CDR3 has 16 residues. The V end was cut by 4 bases, the J end by 0 bases, with 13 bases between. CDR3 coding DNA: TGCGCCAGCAGCCCAGGGGCAGTCCCAACTAATGAAAAACTGTTTTTT. Translation: CASSPGAVPTNEKLFF. The variable domain in full, with the rest retrieved from reference TRBV5-1 and TRBJ1-4, is KAGVTQTPRYLIKTRGQQVTLSCSPISGHRSVSWYQQTPGQGLQFLFEYFSETQRNKGNFPGRFSGRQFSNSRSEMNVSTLELGDSALYLCASSPGAVPTNEKLFFGSGTQLSVL.

This chain uses TRBV10-3 with TRBJ1-4; 12 bases are a match to TRBD1. Trimming at V came to 4 bases and at J to 6 bases, leaving 3 bases not matched to a gene. The CDR3 covers 15 residues. Germline-derived CDR1 and CDR2 are ENHRY and SYGVKD. The CDR3 loop reads CAISGDRGPDEKLFF. The DNA for the CDR3 is TGTGCCATCAGTGGGGACAGGGGGCCGGATGAAAAACTGTTTTTT.

This clonotype was recorded many times. The rearrangement uses TRBV11-2 and TRBJ1-2; D is possibly TRBD1 (5 bases). This CDR3 has 13 residues. Trimming took off 5 bases at V and 6 bases at J, with 13 bases between the two ends. Per the germline V gene, CDR1 is SGHAT and CDR2 is FQNNGV. The DNA of the CDR3 is TGTGCCAGCAGCATCGCCAGGGAGGATGGCTACACCTTC. This translates into CASSIAREDGYTF.

This clonotype was seen only a few times. This chain uses TRBV6-6 with TRBJ1-1; 9 positions agree with TRBD1. CDR1 is MNHNY and CDR2 is SVGAGI in the germline V gene (reference sequence). With V trimmed by 4 bases and J by 11 bases, 11 bases remained unmatched. CDR3 size: 14 residues. The DNA of the CDR3 is TGTGCCAGCAGTTTCCCAACAGGGGGCCAGGAGGCTTTCTTT. This encodes CASSFPTGGQEAFF.

About this clonotype itself: The CDR3 carries no conserved terminal phenylalanine or tryptophan, so it likely arises from a read error. The chain couples TRBV7-2 to TRBJ1-1, with a possible D match to TRBD1 (6 bases). V dropped 0 bases and J dropped 3 bases, with 20 bases sitting between them. CDR1 and CDR2 (germline): SGHTA, FQGNSA. The CDR3 spans 18 residues. CDR3 DNA: TGTGCCAGCAGCTTAGCGCTGTCGACCACAGGGCCCCACACTGAAGCTTTCTCT. It is translated as CASSLALSTTGPHTEAFS.